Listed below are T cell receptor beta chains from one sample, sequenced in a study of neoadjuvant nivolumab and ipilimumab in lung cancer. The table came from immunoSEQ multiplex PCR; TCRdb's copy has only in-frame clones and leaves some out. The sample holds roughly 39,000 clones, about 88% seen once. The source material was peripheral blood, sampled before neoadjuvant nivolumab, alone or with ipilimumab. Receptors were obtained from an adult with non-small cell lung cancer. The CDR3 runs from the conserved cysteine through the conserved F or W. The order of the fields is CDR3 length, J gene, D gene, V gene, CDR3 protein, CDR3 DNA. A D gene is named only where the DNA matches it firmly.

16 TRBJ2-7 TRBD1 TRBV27 CASSLGPGQGAYEQYF TGTGCCAGCAGTTTAGGACCGGGACAGGGGGCTTACGAGCAGTACTTC
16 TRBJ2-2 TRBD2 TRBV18 CASSPKLAVNTGELFF TGTGCCAGCTCACCAAAACTAGCGGTAAACACCGGGGAGCTGTTTTTT
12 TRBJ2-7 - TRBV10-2 CASRDITYEQYF TGCGCCAGCAGGGACATAACCTACGAGCAGTACTTC
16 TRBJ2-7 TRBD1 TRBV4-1 CASSRRPGQGAVEQYF TGCGCCAGCAGCCGGAGGCCGGGACAGGGGGCTGTGGAGCAGTACTTC
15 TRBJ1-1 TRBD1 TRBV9 CASSVSSGQGSWAFF TGTGCCAGCAGCGTGTCATCCGGACAGGGAAGTTGGGCTTTCTTT
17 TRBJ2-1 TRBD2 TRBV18 CASSGTSGIASYNEQFF TGTGCCAGCTCAGGCACTAGCGGGATAGCCTCCTACAATGAGCAGTTCTTC
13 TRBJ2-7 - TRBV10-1 CASSEYPTDEQYF TGCGCCAGCAGTGAGTACCCTACCGACGAGCAGTACTTC
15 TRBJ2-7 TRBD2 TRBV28 CASSSTIAGSYEQYF TGTGCCAGCAGTTCCACAATAGCGGGATCTTACGAGCAGTACTTC
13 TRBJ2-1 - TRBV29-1 CSVLGGPYNEQFF TGCAGCGTCCTGGGGGGACCGTACAATGAGCAGTTCTTC
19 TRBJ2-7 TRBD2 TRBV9 CASSVGFGTSGSLDYEQYF TGTGCCAGCAGCGTAGGTTTCGGGACTAGCGGGAGTCTCGACTACGAGCAGTACTTC
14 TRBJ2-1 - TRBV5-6 CASSLVGGGGEQFF TGTGCCAGCAGCTTGGTGGGAGGGGGAGGTGAGCAGTTCTTC
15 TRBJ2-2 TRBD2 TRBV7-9 CASSSGLAGVGELFF TGTGCCAGCAGCTCGGGACTAGCGGGAGTCGGGGAGCTGTTTTTT
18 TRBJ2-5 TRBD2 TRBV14 CASSQDLGLAGRQETQYF TGTGCCAGCAGCCAGGATTTAGGACTAGCGGGGAGGCAAGAGACCCAGTACTTC